This passage covers 29 T cell receptor beta chains from one sample sequenced in a study of cytomegalovirus exposure and HLA in healthy donors. TCRdb's table, derived via immunoSEQ multiplex PCR, lists solely in-frame clones and lacks some. The sample contains approximately 60,000 clones, over 90% of which appear only once. The sample comprised PBMCs. These receptors came from a woman younger than 35 in good health and CMV-seronegative.

The chain recombines TRBV2 with TRBJ1-2; D is perhaps TRBD1 (5 bases). The CDR3 spans 14 residues. The ends were cut back, 7 bases at V and 4 bases at J, with 16 bases in the middle. The germline gives CDR1 SNHLY, CDR2 FYNNEI. The CDR3, as DNA: TGTGCCAGCAAGGAGGAGGGACCGATCTATGGCTACACCTTC. This encodes CASKEEGPIYGYTF.

V and J are TRBV6-6 and TRBJ2-7; 8 positions match TRBD1. CDR3 size: 14 residues. V lost 4 bases, J lost 5 bases, and 7 bases stayed unmatched. The germline gives CDR1 MNHNY, CDR2 SVGAGI (reference sequence). The CDR3 bases are TGTGCCAGCAGTTCGCCGACAGGGGCTCACGAGCAGTACTTC. As protein: CASSSPTGAHEQYF.

The V gene is TRBV7-6, the J gene TRBJ2-3, with unresolved D. In germline, CDR1 is SGHVS, CDR2 FNYEAQ. The CDR3 contains 13 residues. Trimming removed 4 bases from V and 2 bases from J, with 7 bases in between. The chain's CDR3 is CASSSPNTDTQYF. CDR3 sequence (DNA): TGTGCCAGCAGCTCCCCTAACACAGATACGCAGTATTTT.

The chain employs TRBV29-1 and TRBJ2-7; TRBD2 matches at 9 bases. Germline V gene sequence: CDR1 SQVTM, CDR2 ANQGSEA. The V segment lost 5 bases and the J segment 3 bases; nucleotides outside the gene matches: 2. The CDR3 runs 12 residues. Written as DNA, the CDR3 is TGCAGCGTTATAGCGGGAGACTACGAGCAGTACGTC. It encodes CSVIAGDYEQYV.

The chain recombines TRBV5-4 with TRBJ2-5; 9 bases line up with TRBD1. Per the germline V gene, CDR1 is SGHNT and CDR2 is YYREEE (reference sequence). This CDR3 spans 16 amino acids. The V gene end was trimmed by 4 bases and the J gene end by 5 bases; junction bases not matched to a gene: 12. CDR3: CASSLSHRGPRETQYF. CDR3 sequence (DNA): TGTGCCAGCAGCCTTAGCCACAGGGGGCCACGTGAGACCCAGTACTTC.

The chain has TRBV7-3 and TRBJ1-2, with D perhaps TRBD1 (5 bases). Germline CDR1 reads SGHTA; CDR2 reads FQGTGA. V lost 2 bases to trimming and J lost 4 bases, with 11 bases between them. The CDR3 covers 14 residues. The CDR3 coding sequence is TGTGCCAGCAGCTTATTCGGGGGGACCTATGGCTACACCTTC. Translating gives CASSLFGGTYGYTF.

There are a few counts of this clone. The rearrangement joins TRBV11-2 to TRBJ1-2; 9 bases fit TRBD1. CDR1 SGHAT and CDR2 FQNNGV come from the germline V gene. The V segment lost 10 bases and the J segment 5 bases; nucleotides outside the gene matches: 5. The CDR3 runs to 12 residues. The CDR3 loop is CATTGGDYGYTF. The CDR3 DNA reads TGTGCCACGACAGGGGGGGATTATGGCTACACCTTC.

The chain combines TRBV10-1 with TRBJ1-5, with a tentative D call TRBD1 (6 bases). CDR1 and CDR2 from the germline V gene are WNHNN and SYGVQD (reference sequence). The ends were cut back, 2 bases at V and 4 bases at J, with 18 bases in the middle. The CDR3 spans 17 residues. The DNA for the CDR3 is TGCGCCAGCAGTGAGCCAGGGGCCAGCCCTGGGAATCAGCCCCAGCATTTT. It yields the protein CASSEPGASPGNQPQHF.

The V gene is TRBV2, the J gene TRBJ1-6; D ambiguous. The CDR3 is 13 amino acids. Trimming shortened V by 4 bases and J by 7 bases, and 8 bases separated the two germline ends. Germline V lookup: CDR1 SNHLY, CDR2 FYNNEI. The CDR3 nucleotides read TGTGCCAGCAGTGGAGGGTGGAATTCACCCCTCCACTTT. It codes for CASSGGWNSPLHF.

The gene calls are TRBV7-8 and TRBJ2-7, with TRBD2 matching 13 bases. The CDR3 loop spans 18 amino acids. V trimming: 5 bases; J trimming: 3 bases; junction bases outside the gene matches: 13. Germline values: CDR1 SGHVS, CDR2 FQNEAQ. The CDR3 DNA follows: TGTGCCAGCAGCACTAGCGGGGGGGCAGTTGCCCGGGGCTACGAGCAGTACTTC. As protein: CASSTSGGAVARGYEQYF.

V usage is TRBV29-1 and J usage is TRBJ2-1; unclear D gene. CDR3 length: 15 residues. Trimming cost V 0 bases and J 2 bases, with 11 bases left between them. CDR1 is SQVTM, CDR2 ANQGSEA, per germline. The CDR3 DNA reads TGCAGCGTTGAAGATTTACAGCAACCCTACAATGAGCAGTTCTTC. Translating gives CSVEDLQQPYNEQFF.

V usage is TRBV7-9 and J usage is TRBJ2-1; 8 bases fit TRBD1. J gave up 7 bases and V 5 bases, and 7 bases lay outside the gene matches. Germline values: CDR1 SEHNR, CDR2 FQNEAQ (reference sequence). The CDR3 totals 14 residues. The CDR3 reads CASSDRGKVNEQFF. The CDR3 coding sequence is TGTGCCAGCAGCGACAGGGGCAAGGTGAATGAGCAGTTCTTC.

With regard to this clone: The same CDR3 can be traced to other DNA sequences in this sample. This chain uses TRBV11-3 with TRBJ1-5, with D unclear. V lost 2 bases, J lost 4 bases, and 6 bases lay in between. Germline assignment: CDR1 SGHNT and CDR2 YENEEA. This CDR3 is built from 13 residues. Written as DNA, the CDR3 is TGTGCCAGCAGCTTAACGGGAAATCAGCCCCAGCATTTT. It specifies CASSLTGNQPQHF.

The CDR3: CASSVEQGAGELFF. The CDR3 nucleotides read TGTGCCAGCAGCGTAGAGCAGGGCGCCGGGGAGCTGTTTTTT. The J gene is TRBJ2-2, the V gene TRBV9, with D tentatively TRBD1 (5 bases). CDR3 size: 14 residues. V dropped 0 bases and J dropped 6 bases, with 9 bases sitting between them. The germline gives CDR1 SGDLS, CDR2 YYNGEE.

The chain is built from TRBV10-3 and TRBJ1-4; 10 bases agree with TRBD1. The J segment lost 7 bases and the V segment lost 9 bases, leaving 5 bases of the junction unmatched. The CDR3 covers 13 residues. CDR1 and CDR2 (germline): ENHRY, SYGVKD. The CDR3 spells CAIGRDRGEKLFF. The CDR3, as DNA: TGTGCCATAGGCCGGGACAGGGGTGAAAAACTGTTTTTT.

This clone was recorded only once. The chain has TRBV18 and TRBJ2-7, with 7 bases aligning to TRBD1. The V gene's germline CDR1 is KGHSH and CDR2 LQKENI. Trimming at V came to 2 bases and at J to 6 bases, leaving 7 bases not matched to a gene. This CDR3 is built from 14 residues. The CDR3 loop is CASSPETGYSEQYV. DNA for the CDR3: TGTGCCAGCTCACCAGAGACAGGGTACAGCGAGCAGTACGTC.

The chain employs TRBV27 and TRBJ2-1; 8 positions agree with TRBD2. CDR1 is MNHEY and CDR2 is SMNVEV in the germline V gene (reference sequence). J lost 3 bases, V lost 5 bases, and 9 bases had no gene match. The CDR3 contains 16 residues. Written as DNA, the CDR3 is TGTGCCAGCAGTCCTATGGTAGCGGGGCTCTACAATGAGCAGTTCTTC. Its protein is CASSPMVAGLYNEQFF.

V and J are TRBV5-4 and TRBJ2-5; TRBD1 might be the D (6 bases). Trimming shortened V by 4 bases and J by 1 base, and 11 bases separated the two germline ends. The CDR3 sequence is 14 residues long. CDR1 and CDR2 (germline): SGHNT, YYREEE (reference sequence). CDR3 sequence: CASSLQGPQETQYF. CDR3 nucleotide sequence: TGTGCCAGCAGCCTACAGGGCCCCCAAGAGACCCAGTACTTC.

The J gene is TRBJ1-1, the V gene TRBV18; 9 bases are shared with TRBD1. The germline CDR1 and CDR2 sequences are KGHSH and LQKENI. This CDR3 has 14 amino acids. V was pared by 2 bases and J by 5 bases, with 3 bases of the junction left unmatched. This CDR3 is CASSPDRGRTEAFF. CDR3 nucleotides: TGTGCCAGCTCACCAGACAGGGGGAGGACTGAAGCTTTCTTT.

This clone has just one count. The V gene is TRBV5-5, the J gene TRBJ1-1; 7 positions match TRBD1. After removal of 3 bases from V and 4 bases from J, the junction contained 6 bases not matched to a gene. CDR3 size: 14 residues. In germline, CDR1 is SGHKS, CDR2 YYEKEE (reference sequence). The CDR3 reads CASSSPTGFTEAFF. CDR3 nucleotide sequence: TGTGCCAGCAGCTCGCCGACAGGGTTCACTGAAGCTTTCTTT.

The chain employs TRBV5-1 and TRBJ1-1; the match to TRBD1 covers 7 bases. CDR1 SGHRS and CDR2 YFSETQ come from the germline V gene. The J segment lost 1 base and the V segment lost 4 bases, leaving 13 bases of the junction unmatched. This CDR3 comprises 17 residues. The DNA for the CDR3 is TGCGCCAGCAGCCGGCAATCGTGGACAGGTTGGAACACTGAAGCTTTCTTT. Amino acid sequence: CASSRQSWTGWNTEAFF.

This clone was picked up one time. The chain joins TRBV4-2 to TRBJ2-5; 10 bases are shared with TRBD2. From germline, CDR1 is LGHNA and CDR2 YNFKEQ. Germline trimming cut 0 bases from V and 5 bases from J; bases unmatched to any gene: 9. The CDR3 spans 17 residues. CDR3 sequence: CASSQDLSGGARETQYF. CDR3 nucleotide sequence: TGTGCCAGCAGCCAAGATCTGAGCGGGGGGGCTCGTGAGACCCAGTACTTC.

The chain couples TRBV5-1 to TRBJ2-2; 14 bases agree with TRBD2. V shed 4 bases, J shed 7 bases, and the junction held 6 bases outside the gene matches. The CDR3 is 16 amino acids. Germline V gene sequence: CDR1 SGHRS, CDR2 YFSETQ. This chain's CDR3 is CASSRLAGGQGGELFF. The DNA for the CDR3 is TGCGCCAGCAGCCGACTAGCGGGAGGGCAAGGCGGGGAGCTGTTTTTT. The full variable domain, with the rest looked up from reference TRBV5-1 and TRBJ2-2, is KAGVTQTPRYLIKTRGQQVTLSCSPISGHRSVSWYQQTPGQGLQFLFEYFSETQRNKGNFPGRFSGRQFSNSRSEMNVSTLELGDSALYLCASSRLAGGQGGELFFGEGSRLTVL.

The chain joins TRBV6-5 to TRBJ2-1, with TRBD1 identical over 8 bases. V was pared by 6 bases and J by 2 bases, with 6 bases of the junction left unmatched. The germline V gene encodes CDR1 MNHEY and CDR2 SVGAGI. The CDR3 runs to 15 residues. The CDR3 loop reads CASSSTGAPYNEQFF. DNA for the CDR3: TGTGCCAGCAGCTCGACAGGGGCGCCCTACAATGAGCAGTTCTTC.

V is TRBV4-1 and J is TRBJ1-2, with D unclear. V gave up 0 bases and J gave up 4 bases, with 12 bases separating them. Germline lookup yields CDR1 MGHRA and CDR2 YSYEKL. CDR3 length: 15 residues. The CDR3, as DNA: TGCGCCAGCAGCCAAGAGGGTTCGGCGGGCTATGGCTACACCTTC. This translates into CASSQEGSAGYGYTF.

The chain employs TRBV2 and TRBJ1-2; tentative D call: TRBD1 (5 bases). There are 14 residues in the CDR3. Germline assignment: CDR1 SNHLY and CDR2 FYNNEI. The germline V and J ends were trimmed by 4 bases and 1 base, with 10 bases remaining between them. CDR3 sequence (DNA): TGTGCCAGCAGTGCATTGGGGGGTAACTATGGCTACACCTTC. This encodes CASSALGGNYGYTF.

The chain is built from TRBV5-4 and TRBJ2-1, with 9 nucleotides matching TRBD2. Germline V lookup: CDR1 SGHNT, CDR2 YYREEE (reference sequence). The CDR3 length is 16 residues. The ends lost 0 bases at V and 1 base at J; junction bases unmatched: 2. The CDR3 bases are TGTGCCAGCAGCTTGGTAGCGGGAGAGTCCTACAATGAGCAGTTCTTC. Encoded protein: CASSLVAGESYNEQFF.

The rearrangement uses TRBV30 and TRBJ1-1; maybe TRBD1 (6 bases). Germline V gene lookup returns CDR1 GTSNPN and CDR2 SVGIG (reference sequence). CDR3 length equals 18 residues. Trimming took off 0 bases at V and 0 bases at J, with 20 bases between the two ends. This CDR3 reads CAWSVLGGATSLNTEAFF. CDR3 nucleotide sequence: TGTGCCTGGAGTGTACTGGGGGGGGCGACATCTTTGAACACTGAAGCTTTCTTT.

The chain combines TRBV18 with TRBJ1-1; D gene unclear. V was cut by 3 bases and J by 7 bases, with 9 bases left in between. The germline gives CDR1 KGHSH, CDR2 LQKENI. The CDR3 is 12 residues long. The CDR3 loop is CASSPQRFEAFF. CDR3 nucleotides: TGTGCCAGCTCACCCCAGCGATTTGAAGCTTTCTTT.